The clone carrying this TCR beta chain was observed a few times. Its antigen is currently unknown. These data originate in a study of identical twins. The V and J ends lost 2 bases and 6 bases respectively, with 18 bases between them. The CDR3 runs 15 residues. The germline V gene has CDR1 SGHRS and CDR2 YFSETQ. Study observations and caveats: Out-of-frame alpha sequences shared by twins were enriched for low generation probability.

TCRdb called the 5' RACE reads again in MiXCR, with one record for every CDR3 protein. The repertoire holds 450,000 or so distinct CDR3 sequences, with 12% to 15% as singletons. Separately, the same data were catalogued under a study of yellow fever vaccine responses in identical twins.

The sequence was collected from a woman between 18 and 29 years old in good health. The gene calls are TRBV5-1 and TRBJ2-7, with D unresolved. Input material: CD4+ T cells sorted from blood. The DNA of the CDR3 is TGCGCCAGCAGCTTTAGTGGGCAACCTGCCCTCGAGCAGTACTTC. Amino acids: CASSFSGQPALEQYF.